The 12 T cell receptor beta chains listed next were all sequenced from one sample in a study of T cells in Graves' hyperthyroidism and ophthalmopathy. Template material for amplifying TCR beta CDR3 regions consisted of RNA transcripts. During a first-round RT-PCR of the TCR CDR3, the HTBI primer set was used. TCRdb used MiXCR to reprocess the multiplex PCR reads, holding one entry per CDR3 protein. The data contain about 840,000 distinct CDR3 sequences, 38% of them singletons. Material for sequencing was blood. Receptors originate from a man aged 18 to 29 with Graves' hyperthyroidism.

This clonotype was observed once. This sequence joins TRBV10-3 and TRBJ1-2; 7 nucleotides match TRBD1. The CDR3 extends over 14 amino acids. V lost 5 bases and J lost 1; bases outside the gene matches: 4. The germline CDR1 and CDR2 sequences are ENHRY and SYGVKD. The CDR3 bases are TGTGCCATCAGTCCGGGACAGCTTAACTATGGCTACACCTTC. Translation: CAISPGQLNYGYTF.

This chain links TRBV20-1 with TRBJ1-5; D may be TRBD1 (5 bases). CDR1 is DFQATT, CDR2 SNEGSKA, per germline (reference sequence). The CDR3 sequence is 15 residues long. Trimming took off 4 bases at V and 1 base at J, with 14 bases between the two ends. The CDR3 reads CSAMPPGISNQPQHF. The CDR3 DNA reads TGCAGTGCTATGCCCCCAGGGATCAGCAATCAGCCCCAGCATTTT.

The chain recombines TRBV7-2 with TRBJ1-4; the D gene is possibly TRBD1 (5 bases). With 4 bases removed from V and 8 bases from J, the gap between germline ends came to 17 bases. CDR3 length: 15 amino acids. Germline V gene data show CDR1 as SGHTA and CDR2 as FQGNSA. Written as DNA, the CDR3 is TGTGCCAGCAGCTCTCATCGGGGGTGGGAAGAAAAACTGTTTTTT. This gives the protein CASSSHRGWEEKLFF.

The chain recombines TRBV10-3 with TRBJ2-7; 7 bases are shared with TRBD1. V trimming: 3 bases; J trimming: 3 bases; junction bases outside the gene matches: 5. CDR1 is ENHRY, CDR2 SYGVKD, per germline. CDR3 length equals 14 residues. The CDR3 DNA reads TGTGCCATCAGTGATCCCGGGACAGTCTACGAGCAGTACTTC. Translating it yields CAISDPGTVYEQYF.

This chain connects TRBV9 to TRBJ2-7; D is uncertain. Deletions cut 4 bases from V and 3 bases from J, with 8 bases between. CDR3 length: 12 amino acids. Germline assignment: CDR1 SGDLS and CDR2 YYNGEE. This chain's CDR3 is CASSSHVYEQYF. The CDR3 DNA reads TGTGCCAGCAGCTCTCATGTCTACGAGCAGTACTTC.

This clonotype was picked up one time. V usage is TRBV29-1 and J usage is TRBJ1-2; tentatively, D is TRBD1 (6 bases). Trimming took 5 bases from V and 8 from J, leaving 15 bases between them. The CDR3 consists of 12 residues. CDR1 and CDR2 from the germline V gene are SQVTM and ANQGSEA. Here the CDR3 reads CSVRRGGTGYTF. DNA for the CDR3: TGCAGCGTTCGGAGGGGGGGGACCGGCTACACCTTC.

The rearrangement links TRBV12-5 to TRBJ2-7; D unresolved. The V gene lost 1 base and the J gene lost 0 bases, with 16 bases spanning the gap. This CDR3 has 17 residues. Germline lookup yields CDR1 LGHNT and CDR2 FRNRAP. The CDR3 DNA reads as TGTGCTAGTGGTTTGGCCCTCCGGACGGACGTCTCCTACGAGCAGTACTTC. Protein sequence: CASGLALRTDVSYEQYF.

On this clonotype itself: At one end the junction does not follow the germline gene, possibly because of a read error. The V and J genes are TRBV7-9 and TRBJ1-1; 9 positions agree with TRBD1. This CDR3 has 14 residues. CDR1 and CDR2 from the germline V gene are SEHNR and FQNEAQ (reference sequence). CDR3 in amino acids: CAGSPYRGRPEAFF. The CDR3 DNA reads TGTGCCGGCAGTCCATACAGGGGGCGCCCTGAAGCTTTCTTT. Supplemented by reference TRBV7-9 and TRBJ1-1, the full variable domain reads DTGVSQNPRHKITKRGQNVTFRCDPISEHNRLYWYRQTLGQGPEFLTYFQNEAQLEKSRLLSDRFSAERPKGSFSTLEIQRTEQGDSAMYLCAGSPYRGRPEAFFGQGTRLTVV.

This rearrangement joins TRBV6-6 to TRBJ2-7; D is tentatively TRBD1 or TRBD2 (5 bases each). Trimming took off 2 bases at V and 7 bases at J, with 12 bases between the two ends. The germline gives CDR1 MNHNY, CDR2 SVGAGI (reference sequence). The CDR3 is 13 residues long. This chain's CDR3 is CASSYGDLWEQYF. The CDR3, as DNA: TGTGCCAGCAGTTACGGGGACCTATGGGAGCAGTACTTC.

This clonotype was seen repeatedly, ten times or more. The chain joins TRBV10-3 to TRBJ1-1; 10 bases are a match to TRBD1. Looked up from germline, CDR1 is ENHRY and CDR2 is SYGVKD. J lost 6 bases, V lost 2 bases, and 9 bases had no gene match. CDR3 length: 16 residues. CDR3 loop: CAISEGTGVGLAEAFF. CDR3 in DNA: TGTGCCATCAGTGAGGGGACAGGGGTCGGTCTCGCTGAAGCTTTCTTT.

This clonotype has only a few counts. The chain has TRBV6-5 and TRBJ1-2; D gene unclear. The CDR3 sequence is 12 residues long. V shed 6 bases and J shed 4 bases, with 9 bases lying between them. The germline V gene encodes CDR1 MNHEY and CDR2 SVGAGI. The CDR3 here is CASSASGYGYTF. CDR3 bases: TGTGCCAGCAGCGCAAGTGGCTATGGCTACACCTTC.

About this clonotype itself: The missing conserved phenylalanine or tryptophan at the end of this CDR3 makes a read error likely. The DNA is omitted, as the CDR3 cannot be located on it reliably, and the CDR3 follows TCRdb's listing. The rearrangement joins TRBV7-2 to TRBJ1-3; the table gives TRBD1 as D, unverified against the DNA. Germline V gene data show CDR1 as SGHTA and CDR2 as FQGNSA. The CDR3 length equals 8 residues, ends included. The CDR3: CASSLVRT.